Listed below are T cell receptor beta chains from one sample, sequenced in a study of T cells of healthy individuals. TCRdb used MiXCR to reprocess the 5' RACE reads, holding one entry per CDR3 protein. The sample shows around 90,000 distinct CDR3 sequences, 5% of them seen only once. The receptors derive from a female donor in good health. Both conserved end residues are part of each CDR3. The D gene is left open where the match is weak. Rows may omit the clone size; those that give it use once, few, many or a size class.

J	size	V	D	DNA	CDR3
TRBJ2-7	NA	TRBV29-1	NA	TGCAGCGTTACAACCGGGACACGATTGGGATTGCAGTACTTC	CSVTTGTRLGLQYF
TRBJ1-1	NA	TRBV3-1	NA	TGTGCCAGCAGCCATCTTGGGGGAAACACTGAAGCTTTCTTT	CASSHLGGNTEAFF
TRBJ1-6	many	TRBV2	NA	TGTGCCAGCAAGGGTGGGGCCGGGGCAGGATCACCCCTCCACTTT	CASKGGAGAGSPLHF
TRBJ1-2	many	TRBV2	NA	TGTGCCAGCAGGCTGACAGCTAACTATGGCTACACCTTC	CASRLTANYGYTF
TRBJ2-3	few	TRBV12-3/TRBV12-4	NA	TGTGCCAGCAGGCTATCAGATACGCAGTATTTT	CASRLSDTQYF
TRBJ2-7	many	TRBV4-2	TRBD2	TGTGCCAGCAGCCAAGGGTTAGCGGGAGGGCAGCCCAGGGAGCAGTACTTC	CASSQGLAGGQPREQYF
TRBJ1-1	many	TRBV5-1	TRBD1	TGCGCCAGCAGCTGGGGACAGTTAAGGGTGAACACTGAAGCTTTCTTT	CASSWGQLRVNTEAFF
TRBJ1-2	many	TRBV7-2	NA	TGTGCCAGCAGCTTCTCAGGACTAGCTAACTATGGCTACACCTTC	CASSFSGLANYGYTF
TRBJ2-2	few	TRBV7-8	TRBD1	TGTGCCAGCAGCGCGTACAGGGGCACCGGGGAGCTGTTTTTT	CASSAYRGTGELFF
TRBJ2-2	many	TRBV29-1	TRBD2	TGCAGCGCCGGAATGGGGAGGTCTAGCGGAGACACCGGGGAGCTGTTTTTT	CSAGMGRSSGDTGELFF
TRBJ1-2	many	TRBV20-1	NA	TGCAGTGCTAATCTGCAGCCATCCTATGGCTACACCTTC	CSANLQPSYGYTF
TRBJ2-5	many	TRBV29-1	NA	TGCAGCGTGTGGTTTTTAGGGGGGGGCTTAGAGACCCAGTACTTC	CSVWFLGGGLETQYF
TRBJ2-2	many	TRBV13	NA	TGTGCCAGCAGCTTAGCAACCGGGGAGCTGTTTTTT	CASSLATGELFF
TRBJ2-7	many	TRBV4-1	TRBD2	TGCGCCAGCAGCCAGATTGGGGGGGTGCACGCACCCTACGAGCAGTACTTC	CASSQIGGVHAPYEQYF
TRBJ2-2	many	TRBV7-8	TRBD1	TGTGCCAGCAGCCCCTTTAAGTTGCCGGGACAGGGGTTTATACGGCTGTTTTTT	CASSPFKLPGQGFIRLFF
TRBJ2-7	few	TRBV29-1	TRBD2	TGCAGCGTTGGAGGCGGGAGCAATTACGAGCAGTACTTC	CSVGGGSNYEQYF
TRBJ2-6	many	TRBV20-1	NA	TGCAGTGCTAGCCGAGGGCGACCTGGGGCCAACGTCCTGACTTTC	CSASRGRPGANVLTF
TRBJ2-2	many	TRBV7-9	TRBD2	TGTGCCAGCAGCGAACCTAGCGGGAGCCCCGGGGAGCTGTTTTTT	CASSEPSGSPGELFF
TRBJ2-5	many	TRBV20-1	NA	TGCAGTGCTATCCCGCTGACGCCCCAAGAGACCCAGTACTTC	CSAIPLTPQETQYF
TRBJ2-1	many	TRBV6-6	NA	TGTGCCAGCGGAGACTTCCACAATGAGCAGTTCTTC	CASGDFHNEQFF
TRBJ1-1	NA	TRBV12-3/TRBV12-4	TRBD1	TGTGCCAGCAGTATAACAGGGGTCCCTGAAGCTTTCTTT	CASSITGVPEAFF
TRBJ1-2	many	TRBV7-2	NA	TGTGCCAGCAGCAGGGACGGCTCGAATAACTATGGCTACACCTTC	CASSRDGSNNYGYTF
TRBJ1-1	NA	TRBV28	NA	TGTGCCAGCAGTTTTCCGGGGTTGAACACTGAAGCTTTCTTT	CASSFPGLNTEAFF
TRBJ2-7	many	TRBV11-1	NA	TGTGCCAGCAGCAACCGGGACGGCGGTCGCTACGAGCAGTACTTC	CASSNRDGGRYEQYF
TRBJ1-6	few	TRBV20-1	NA	TGCAGTGCTAGACCATGGACCGTGTCGGATAATTCACCCCTCCACTTT	CSARPWTVSDNSPLHF
TRBJ1-4	NA	TRBV29-1	NA	TGCAGCGTTTGGAACGTATTAAAATCAAATGAAAAACTGTTTTTT	CSVWNVLKSNEKLFF
TRBJ2-1	many	TRBV11-3	TRBD2	TGTGCCAGCAGCTTTTTAGCGGGAGTGGGCAATGAGCAGTTCTTC	CASSFLAGVGNEQFF
TRBJ2-2	many	TRBV29-1	NA	TGCAGCCCCAAGCATGGCGGGGAGCTGTTTTTT	CSPKHGGELFF
TRBJ2-3	many	TRBV7-9	TRBD1	TGTGCCAGCAGCTCCTTGGACAGGGCGGCGGCAGATACGCAGTATTTT	CASSSLDRAAADTQYF
TRBJ2-6	NA	TRBV4-3	TRBD2	TGCGCCAGCAGCCAAGATATGGGACTAGCGGGCTCTGGGGCCAACGTCCTGACTTTC	CASSQDMGLAGSGANVLTF
TRBJ2-1	NA	TRBV4-2	TRBD2	TGTGCCAGCAGCGAGCGGGAGCAGGACTACAATGAGCAGTTCTTC	CASSEREQDYNEQFF
TRBJ2-4	NA	TRBV5-6	TRBD2	TGTGCCAGCAGCCACACCACTAGCGGGAGGGTTCCGTACTTC	CASSHTTSGRVPYF